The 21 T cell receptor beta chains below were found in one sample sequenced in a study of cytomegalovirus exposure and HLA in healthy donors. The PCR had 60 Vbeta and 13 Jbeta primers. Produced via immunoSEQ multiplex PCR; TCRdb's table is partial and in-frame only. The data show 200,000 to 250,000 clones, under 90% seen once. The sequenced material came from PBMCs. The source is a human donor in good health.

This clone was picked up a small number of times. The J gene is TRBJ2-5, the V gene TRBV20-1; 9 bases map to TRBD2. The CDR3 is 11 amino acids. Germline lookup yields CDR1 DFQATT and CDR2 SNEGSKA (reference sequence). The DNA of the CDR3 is TGCAGCGGGCGGGAGGGAGGGACCCAGTACTTC. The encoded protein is CSGREGGTQYF.

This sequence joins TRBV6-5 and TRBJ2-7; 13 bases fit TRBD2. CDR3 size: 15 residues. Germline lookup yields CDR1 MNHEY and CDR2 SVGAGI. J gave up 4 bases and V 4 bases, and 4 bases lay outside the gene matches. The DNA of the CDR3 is TGTGCCAGCAGTTCACTAGCGGGAGGGCCGTACGAGCAGTACTTC. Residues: CASSSLAGGPYEQYF.

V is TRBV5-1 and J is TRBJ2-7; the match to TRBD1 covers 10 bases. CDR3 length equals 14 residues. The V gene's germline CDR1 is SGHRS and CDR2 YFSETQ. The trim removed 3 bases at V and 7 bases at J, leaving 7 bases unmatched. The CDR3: CASSWGQGTGEQYF. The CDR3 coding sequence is TGCGCCAGCAGCTGGGGACAGGGGACAGGTGAGCAGTACTTC.

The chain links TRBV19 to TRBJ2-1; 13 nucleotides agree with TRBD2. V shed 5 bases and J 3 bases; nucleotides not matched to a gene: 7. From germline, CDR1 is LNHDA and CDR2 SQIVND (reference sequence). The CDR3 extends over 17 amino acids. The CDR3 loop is CASSSAGLAGVYNEQFF. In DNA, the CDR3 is TGTGCCAGTAGTTCGGCAGGACTAGCGGGAGTCTACAATGAGCAGTTCTTC.

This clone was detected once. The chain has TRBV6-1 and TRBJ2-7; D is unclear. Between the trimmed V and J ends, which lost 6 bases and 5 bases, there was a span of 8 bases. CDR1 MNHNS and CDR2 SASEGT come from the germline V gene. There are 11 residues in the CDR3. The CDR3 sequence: CASRAGNEQYF. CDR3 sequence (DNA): TGTGCCAGCAGGGCAGGTAACGAGCAGTACTTC.

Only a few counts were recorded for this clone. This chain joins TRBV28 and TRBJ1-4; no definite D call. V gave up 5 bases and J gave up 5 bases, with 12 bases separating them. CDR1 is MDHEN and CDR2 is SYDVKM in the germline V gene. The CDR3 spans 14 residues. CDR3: CASSPGGHNEKLFF. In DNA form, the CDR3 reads TGTGCCAGCAGTCCCGGCGGTCACAATGAAAAACTGTTTTTT.

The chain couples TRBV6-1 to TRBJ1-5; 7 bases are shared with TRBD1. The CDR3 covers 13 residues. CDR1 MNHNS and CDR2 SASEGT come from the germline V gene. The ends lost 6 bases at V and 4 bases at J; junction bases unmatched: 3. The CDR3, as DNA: TGTGCCAGCAGGCAGGGGGGAAATCAGCCCCAGCATTTT. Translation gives CASRQGGNQPQHF.

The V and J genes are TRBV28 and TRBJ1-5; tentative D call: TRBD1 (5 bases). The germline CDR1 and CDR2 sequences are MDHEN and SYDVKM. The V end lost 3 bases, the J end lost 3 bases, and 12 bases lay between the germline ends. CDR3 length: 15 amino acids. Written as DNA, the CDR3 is TGTGCCAGCAGTTTTTCCAGGGATAACAATCAGCCCCAGCATTTT. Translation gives CASSFSRDNNQPQHF.

This CDR3 reads CSVSGVGEQFF. The CDR3 coding sequence is TGCAGCGTCTCCGGGGTAGGAGAGCAGTTCTTC. The chain is built from TRBV29-1 and TRBJ2-1; TRBD2 might be the D (5 bases). The CDR3 contains 11 residues. Germline CDR1 SQVTM, CDR2 ANQGSEA. Trimming took off 6 bases at V and 10 bases at J, with 13 bases between the two ends.

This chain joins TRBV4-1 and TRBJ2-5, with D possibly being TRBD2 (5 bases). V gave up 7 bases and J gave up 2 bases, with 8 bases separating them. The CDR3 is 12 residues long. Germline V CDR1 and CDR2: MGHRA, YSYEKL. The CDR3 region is CASTGNQETQYF. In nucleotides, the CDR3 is TGCGCCAGCACGGGGAATCAAGAGACCCAGTACTTC.

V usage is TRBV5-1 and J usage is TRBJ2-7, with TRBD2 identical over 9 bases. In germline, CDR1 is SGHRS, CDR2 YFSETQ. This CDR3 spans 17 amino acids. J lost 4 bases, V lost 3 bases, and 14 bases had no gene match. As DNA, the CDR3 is TGCGCCAGCAGCTCCACCGGTAGCGGGAGCCCGGTTTACGAGCAGTACTTC. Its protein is CASSSTGSGSPVYEQYF.

For the CDR3, the DNA is TGTGCCAGCAGCCTCCTTGGGGACAGGGCTGGAAACACCATATATTTT. Encoded protein: CASSLLGDRAGNTIYF. The V gene is TRBV9, the J gene TRBJ1-3; 9 positions agree with TRBD1. Trimming took 4 bases from V and 2 from J; bases not matched to a gene: 7. The CDR3 sequence is 16 residues long. CDR1 is SGDLS, CDR2 YYNGEE, per germline. Full variable domain (outside the CDR3, taken from reference TRBV9 and TRBJ1-3): DSGVTQTPKHLITATGQRVTLRCSPRSGDLSVYWYQQSLDQGLQFLIQYYNGEERAKGNILERFSAQQFPDLHSELNLSSLELGDSALYFCASSLLGDRAGNTIYFGEGSWLTVV.

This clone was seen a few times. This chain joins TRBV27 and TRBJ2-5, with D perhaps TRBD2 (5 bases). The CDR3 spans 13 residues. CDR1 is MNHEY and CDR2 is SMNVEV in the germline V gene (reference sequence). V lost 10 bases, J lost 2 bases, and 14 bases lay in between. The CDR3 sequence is CATDTRAQETQYF. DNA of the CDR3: TGTGCCACCGACACGCGGGCTCAAGAGACCCAGTACTTC.

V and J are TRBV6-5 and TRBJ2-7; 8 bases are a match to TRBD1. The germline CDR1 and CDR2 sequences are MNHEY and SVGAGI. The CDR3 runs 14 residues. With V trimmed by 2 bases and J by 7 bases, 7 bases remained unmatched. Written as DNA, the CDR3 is TGTGCCAGCAGTTACCAAGGACAGGGCGGAGAGCAGTACTTC. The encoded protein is CASSYQGQGGEQYF.

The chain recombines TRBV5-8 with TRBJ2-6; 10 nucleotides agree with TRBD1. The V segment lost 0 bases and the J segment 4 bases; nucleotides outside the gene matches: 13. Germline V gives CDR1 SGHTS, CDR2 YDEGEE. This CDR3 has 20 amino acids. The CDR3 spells CASSLDWTGGYSEGANVLTF. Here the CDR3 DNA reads TGTGCCAGCAGCTTGGATTGGACAGGGGGTTATTCAGAAGGGGCCAACGTCCTGACTTTC.

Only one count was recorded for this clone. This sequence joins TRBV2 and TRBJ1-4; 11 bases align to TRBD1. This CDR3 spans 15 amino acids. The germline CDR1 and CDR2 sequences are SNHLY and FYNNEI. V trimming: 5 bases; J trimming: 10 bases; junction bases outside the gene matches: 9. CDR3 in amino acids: CASSWTGGGQGKLFF. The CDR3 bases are TGTGCCAGCAGTTGGACAGGGGGCGGCCAGGGAAAACTGTTTTTT.

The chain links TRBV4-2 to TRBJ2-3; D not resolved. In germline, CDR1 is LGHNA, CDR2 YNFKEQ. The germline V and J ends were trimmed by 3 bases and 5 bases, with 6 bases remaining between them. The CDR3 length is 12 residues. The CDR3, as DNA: TGTGCCAGCAGCCAGATCGGAGATACGCAGTATTTT. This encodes CASSQIGDTQYF.

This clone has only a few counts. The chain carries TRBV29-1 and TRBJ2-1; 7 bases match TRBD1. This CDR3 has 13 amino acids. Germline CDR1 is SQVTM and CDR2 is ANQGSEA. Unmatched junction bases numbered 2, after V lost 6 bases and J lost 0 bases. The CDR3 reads CSVHRGSYNEQFF. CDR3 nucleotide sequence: TGCAGCGTCCACAGGGGCTCCTACAATGAGCAGTTCTTC.

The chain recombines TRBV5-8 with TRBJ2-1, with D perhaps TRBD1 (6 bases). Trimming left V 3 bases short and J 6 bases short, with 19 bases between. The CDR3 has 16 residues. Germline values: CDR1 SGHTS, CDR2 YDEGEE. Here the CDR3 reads CASSSSGVLTSNEQFF. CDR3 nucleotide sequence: TGTGCCAGCAGCTCCTCAGGGGTTTTGACGTCCAATGAGCAGTTCTTC.

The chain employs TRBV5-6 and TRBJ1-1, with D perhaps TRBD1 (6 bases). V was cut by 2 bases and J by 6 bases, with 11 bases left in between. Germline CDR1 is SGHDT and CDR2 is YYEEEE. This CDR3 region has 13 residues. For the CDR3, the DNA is TGTGCCAGCAGCTTAACTTCAGGGGCTGAAGCTTTCTTT. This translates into CASSLTSGAEAFF.

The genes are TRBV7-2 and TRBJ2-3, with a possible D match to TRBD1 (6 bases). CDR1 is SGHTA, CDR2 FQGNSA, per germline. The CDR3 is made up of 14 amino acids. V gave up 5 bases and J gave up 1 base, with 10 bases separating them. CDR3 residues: CASSRGQRTDTQYF. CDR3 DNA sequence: TGTGCCAGCAGCCGCGGACAGCGCACAGATACGCAGTATTTT.